What follows are 24 T cell receptor beta chains derived from one specimen sequenced in a study of blood T cell repertoires in COVID-19. Profiled with immunoSEQ multiplex PCR; TCRdb holds only in-frame clones, not every one. The data contain approximately 70,000 clones, approximately 87% of them singletons. Specimen: peripheral blood. The source of these receptors is a woman aged 55-69 years with acute or convalescent COVID-19.

V and J are TRBV6-1 and TRBJ2-3; 11 bases match TRBD2. Germline V gene lookup returns CDR1 MNHNS and CDR2 SASEGT. The CDR3 loop spans 16 amino acids. Trimming at V came to 3 bases and at J to 10 bases, leaving 12 bases not matched to a gene. The CDR3 is CASSDPSGGQDMAQYF. In nucleotides, the CDR3 is TGTGCCAGCAGTGACCCTAGCGGGGGGCAAGACATGGCGCAGTATTTT.

The chain has TRBV5-4 and TRBJ1-1; the match to TRBD1 covers 8 bases. Germline CDR1 is SGHNT and CDR2 is YYREEE (reference sequence). CDR3 size: 14 residues. V gave up 2 bases and J gave up 1 base; unmatched junction bases: 1. As DNA, the CDR3 is TGTGCCAGCAGCTTACAGGGGGGGAACACTGAAGCTTTCTTT. It specifies CASSLQGGNTEAFF.

This clone was detected a few times. The gene calls are TRBV7-2 and TRBJ1-1; 8 nucleotides line up with TRBD1. Germline V gene sequence: CDR1 SGHTA, CDR2 FQGNSA. This CDR3 region has 15 residues. V trimming: 3 bases; J trimming: 2 bases; junction bases outside the gene matches: 5. The CDR3 DNA sequence: TGTGCCAGCAGCTTTGACAGGGGACGAAACACTGAAGCTTTCTTT. It encodes CASSFDRGRNTEAFF.

V is TRBV19 and J is TRBJ1-5; D gene uncertain. Per the germline V gene, CDR1 is LNHDA and CDR2 is SQIVND (reference sequence). CDR3 length: 15 amino acids. Trimming shortened V by 1 base and J by 7 bases, and 14 bases separated the two germline ends. This CDR3 is CASSIAVTVRQPQHF. As DNA, the CDR3 is TGTGCCAGTAGTATAGCGGTGACGGTCAGGCAGCCCCAGCATTTT.

The chain links TRBV7-9 to TRBJ1-5; the match to TRBD1 covers 7 bases. V trimming: 6 bases; J trimming: 0 bases; junction bases outside the gene matches: 2. The CDR3 is 14 amino acids. Looked up from germline, CDR1 is SEHNR and CDR2 is FQNEAQ (reference sequence). The CDR3 coding sequence is TGTGCCAGCAGTCAGGGGGGTAGCAATCAGCCCCAGCATTTT. This translates into CASSQGGSNQPQHF.

The rearrangement uses TRBV6-2 or TRBV6-3 and TRBJ1-6; weak D call: TRBD1 (6 bases). Between the trimmed V and J ends, which lost 7 bases and 7 bases, there was a span of 14 bases. Looked up from germline, CDR1 is MNHEY and CDR2 is SVGEGT. This CDR3 is 14 amino acids long. The CDR3 DNA is TGTGCCAGCAACCCGGACAGAAGGAATTCACCCCTCCACTTT. As protein: CASNPDRRNSPLHF.

The J gene is TRBJ1-4, the V gene TRBV5-1; weak D call: TRBD1 (6 bases). CDR1 is SGHRS and CDR2 is YFSETQ in the germline V gene. Trimming shortened V by 4 bases and J by 5 bases, and 12 bases separated the two germline ends. CDR3 length: 14 amino acids. CDR3: CASSPTGRNEKLFF. In nucleotides, the CDR3 is TGCGCCAGCAGCCCGACAGGACGCAATGAAAAACTGTTTTTT.

The V gene is TRBV28, the J gene TRBJ1-1, with D possibly matching TRBD1 (6 bases). The CDR3 consists of 14 residues. Trimming took 5 bases from V and 5 from J, leaving 15 bases between them. The germline V gene has CDR1 MDHEN and CDR2 SYDVKM. CDR3 amino acids: CASSPTGYRTEAFF. In nucleotides, the CDR3 is TGTGCCAGCAGTCCAACAGGGTACCGAACTGAAGCTTTCTTT.

This clone was picked up a small number of times. The chain joins TRBV4-1 to TRBJ1-5; no firm D call. V lost 1 base, J lost 1 base, and 8 bases lay in between. This CDR3 has 15 residues. Per germline, CDR1 MGHRA and CDR2 YSYEKL. The CDR3 bases are TGCGCCAGCAGCCAAGCGAGGCAGAGCAATCAGCCCCAGCATTTT. Translation: CASSQARQSNQPQHF.

The genes are TRBV6-5 and TRBJ2-3; possibly TRBD2 for D (5 bases). The CDR3 spans 16 residues. Between the trimmed V and J ends, which lost 0 bases and 1 base, there was a span of 11 bases. The germline gives CDR1 MNHEY, CDR2 SVGAGI. CDR3 residues: CASSYSRAVGTDTQYF. CDR3 bases: TGTGCCAGCAGTTACTCGAGGGCAGTCGGCACAGATACGCAGTATTTT.

The chain couples TRBV27 to TRBJ2-1, with 7 bases fitting TRBD1. Trimming cost V 2 bases and J 2 bases; bases outside gene matches: 3. Germline lookup yields CDR1 MNHEY and CDR2 SMNVEV (reference sequence). CDR3 length: 15 residues. CDR3 loop: CASSLDRAPYNEQFF. DNA for the CDR3: TGTGCCAGCAGTTTAGACAGGGCCCCCTACAATGAGCAGTTCTTC.

The chain joins TRBV4-1 to TRBJ1-3; D ambiguous. The ends were cut back, 1 base at V and 8 bases at J, with 15 bases in the middle. Germline CDR1 and CDR2: MGHRA and YSYEKL. The CDR3 consists of 15 residues. In nucleotides, the CDR3 is TGCGCCAGCAGCCAAGTAGAGGGCCAGGAGGACACCATATATTTT. This translates into CASSQVEGQEDTIYF.

The chain employs TRBV18 and TRBJ1-1, with TRBD1 matching 7 bases. J was trimmed by 1 base and V by 1 base; bases with no gene match: 6. Germline V lookup: CDR1 KGHSH, CDR2 LQKENI. The CDR3 is 16 residues long. The CDR3 DNA follows: TGTGCCAGCTCACCACTCGGACAGGAAACGAACACTGAAGCTTTCTTT. Protein: CASSPLGQETNTEAFF.

The chain has TRBV11-1 and TRBJ2-1; 7 bases align to TRBD1. CDR3 length: 14 residues. Germline CDR1 and CDR2: SGHAT and FQDESV (reference sequence). J lost 12 bases, V lost 5 bases, and 13 bases had no gene match. DNA of the CDR3: TGTGCCAGCAGCAAACGGGACAGATTATTACGGCAGTTCTTC. Its protein product is CASSKRDRLLRQFF.

The J gene is TRBJ2-6, the V gene TRBV3-1 (or the pseudogene TRBV3-2), with D perhaps matching TRBD1 (8 bases). Germline CDR1 reads LGHDT; CDR2 reads YNNKEL (reference sequence). The CDR3 contains 19 residues. Trimming removed 10 bases at V and 1 base at J, with 26 bases between. The CDR3 sequence is CATRRTPHRGGSGANVLTF. The DNA of the CDR3 is TGTGCCACCCGACGTACCCCGCACAGGGGGGGGTCTGGGGCCAACGTCCTGACTTTC.

CDR3: CAWSVSRTGDYNEQFF. The CDR3 region has the DNA TGTGCCTGGAGTGTTTCAAGGACAGGAGATTACAATGAGCAGTTCTTC. The chain employs TRBV30 and TRBJ2-1; 7 bases match TRBD1. This CDR3 comprises 16 residues. The germline gives CDR1 GTSNPN, CDR2 SVGIG (reference sequence). J gave up 4 bases and V 0 bases, and 9 bases lay outside the gene matches. Full variable domain (rest looked up from reference TRBV30 and TRBJ2-1): SQTIHQWPATLVQPVGSPLSLECTVEGTSNPNLYWYRQAAGRGLQLLFYSVGIGQISSEVPQNLSASRPQDRQFILSSKKLLLSDSGFYLCAWSVSRTGDYNEQFFGPGTRLTVL.

A single count supports this clone. J is TRBJ1-6 and V is TRBV4-2; TRBD1 aligns across 11 bases. The J segment lost 0 bases and the V segment lost 4 bases, leaving 14 bases of the junction unmatched. This CDR3 spans 21 amino acids. From germline, CDR1 is LGHNA and CDR2 YNFKEQ. The CDR3 DNA sequence: TGTGCCAGCAGCCCTCGTCCCGGGACAGGGGGGAAAAGCTCCTATAATTCACCCCTCCACTTT. Translation gives CASSPRPGTGGKSSYNSPLHF.

CDR3 in amino acids: CASRVGGYNSPLHF. In DNA form, the CDR3 reads TGTGCCAGCCGGGTCGGGGGTTATAATTCACCCCTCCACTTT. The chain carries TRBV6-5 and TRBJ1-6; perhaps TRBD1 as D (5 bases). The V end lost 8 bases, the J end lost 4 bases, and 12 bases lay between the germline ends. Germline assignment: CDR1 MNHEY and CDR2 SVGAGI. CDR3 length equals 14 residues.

The genes are TRBV5-1 and TRBJ1-2; 10 nucleotides match TRBD1. CDR3 length: 15 amino acids. Germline V gives CDR1 SGHRS, CDR2 YFSETQ. V was clipped by 3 bases and J by 4 bases; unmatched bases: 6. CDR3 DNA: TGCGCCAGCAGCTCGACAGGGGGCTCCCTCTATGGCTACACCTTC. Translated, it gives CASSSTGGSLYGYTF. The full variable domain, its missing parts supplied by reference TRBV5-1 and TRBJ1-2, is KAGVTQTPRYLIKTRGQQVTLSCSPISGHRSVSWYQQTPGQGLQFLFEYFSETQRNKGNFPGRFSGRQFSNSRSEMNVSTLELGDSALYLCASSSTGGSLYGYTFGSGTRLTVV.

V and J are TRBV5-6 and TRBJ2-5; 7 bases fit TRBD1. The CDR3 spans 15 residues. Germline-derived CDR1 and CDR2 are SGHDT and YYEEEE. V gave up 1 base and J gave up 3 bases; unmatched junction bases: 6. CDR3 sequence reads: CASSLSRRGKETQYF. The CDR3 DNA sequence: TGTGCCAGCAGCTTGAGTCGCAGGGGGAAAGAGACCCAGTACTTC. Combining the CDR3 with reference TRBV5-6 and TRBJ2-5 gives the whole variable domain DAGVTQSPTHLIKTRGQQVTLRCSPKSGHDTVSWYQQALGQGPQFIFQYYEEEERQRGNFPDRFSGHQFPNYSSELNVNALLLGDSALYLCASSLSRRGKETQYFGPGTRLLVL.

This chain links TRBV5-4 with TRBJ2-6; no clear D. Germline V lookup: CDR1 SGHNT, CDR2 YYREEE (reference sequence). V was pared by 6 bases and J by 0 bases, with 10 bases between. This CDR3 comprises 15 residues. The CDR3 here is CASIEDTSGANVLTF. The CDR3 nucleotides are TGTGCCAGCATCGAAGACACCTCTGGGGCCAACGTCCTGACTTTC.

This clone has only one observation. The rearrangement links TRBV9 to TRBJ1-2; 9 bases map to TRBD1. Per germline, CDR1 SGDLS and CDR2 YYNGEE. CDR3 length: 14 residues. V lost 3 bases and J lost 2; bases outside the gene matches: 2. Here the CDR3 reads CASSGGQGNYGYTF. In nucleotides, the CDR3 is TGTGCCAGCAGCGGCGGACAGGGGAACTATGGCTACACCTTC.

The rearrangement joins TRBV6-5 to TRBJ1-2, with D possibly being TRBD1 (5 bases). Trimming removed 11 bases from V and 4 bases from J, with 20 bases in between. The CDR3 is 14 amino acids. Germline V gives CDR1 MNHEY, CDR2 SVGAGI. The CDR3 nucleotides read TGTGCCTCAGCGGGAACAGGCGGCTCCTATGGCTACACCTTC. Translation gives CASAGTGGSYGYTF.

The rearrangement joins TRBV9 to TRBJ1-6, with a possible D match to TRBD1 (5 bases). V lost 0 bases and J 4 bases, leaving 8 bases between the germline ends. The CDR3 is 15 residues long. Germline values: CDR1 SGDLS, CDR2 YYNGEE. CDR3 sequence reads: CASSVGQIYNSPLHF. CDR3 DNA: TGTGCCAGCAGCGTAGGACAGATTTATAATTCACCCCTCCACTTT.